The 4 T cell receptor beta chains below were found in one sample sequenced in a study of cytomegalovirus exposure and HLA in healthy donors. PCR amplification relied on 60 Vbeta primers (plus 13 Jbeta primers). This table comes from immunoSEQ multiplex PCR, and its TCRdb copy is limited to in-frame clones, with some not included. This table has under 200,000 clones, approximately 81% appearing once. Material: PBMCs. Receptors were obtained from a man aged 18-30 years in good health and CMV-seronegative.

The chain employs TRBV7-9 and TRBJ2-1, with 9 bases lining up with TRBD2. The CDR3 length is 18 residues. Germline CDR1 and CDR2: SEHNR and FQNEAQ (reference sequence). V shed 1 base, J shed 3 bases, and the junction held 10 bases outside the gene matches. The CDR3 coding sequence is TGTGCCAGCAGCTTAGGTCCAAGCGGGGGGCCCCTCTACAATGAGCAGTTCTTC. Translating it yields CASSLGPSGGPLYNEQFF.

This chain links TRBV7-3 with TRBJ2-7; tentatively, D is TRBD1 (6 bases). Germline V gene sequence: CDR1 SGHTA, CDR2 FQGTGA. Trimming took off 1 base at V and 10 bases at J, with 14 bases between the two ends. The CDR3 sequence is 13 residues long. CDR3 bases: TGTGCCAGCAGCTTAAGACAGGAGACAGTTCAGTACTTC. It yields the protein CASSLRQETVQYF.

The genes are TRBV5-1 and TRBJ2-5; D gene ambiguous. CDR3 length: 16 residues. Trimming took off 0 bases at V and 1 base at J, with 13 bases between the two ends. Per the germline V gene, CDR1 is SGHRS and CDR2 is YFSETQ. CDR3 bases: TGCGCCAGCAGCTTGGGTCTTGGTGGCACCCAAGAGACCCAGTACTTC. It encodes CASSLGLGGTQETQYF.

J is TRBJ2-7 and V is TRBV28; TRBD1 agrees at 7 bases. Unmatched junction bases numbered 15, after V lost 8 bases and J lost 2 bases. Germline values: CDR1 MDHEN, CDR2 SYDVKM. CDR3 size: 16 residues. CDR3 sequence (DNA): TGTGCCAGCGGCTACGACAGGGCGCCCGACCCCTACGAGCAGTACTTC. It specifies CASGYDRAPDPYEQYF.